The source of this T cell receptor beta chain is a study of somatic mutations in cytotoxic T cells in rheumatoid arthritis (dated 2017 in TCRdb). In terms of the full investigation: A FACSAria II or Sony SH800 was used to flow-sort some V beta antibody-stained T-cell populations at nearly 100% purity, and TCRB sequencing was also done on sorted V beta1+ cells. Whether expanded CD8+ T-cell clones in untreated, newly diagnosed rheumatoid arthritis carry somatic mutations was the study question, and clonality was characterized with TCRB deep sequencing. A total of 65 rheumatoid arthritis patients and 20 healthy controls underwent TCRB deep sequencing. Median age was essentially the same in the patient group and the control group.

Healthy controls were approximately 18 blood donors whose buffy coats were used, with a median age of around 50 years (range about 20-80) and 55% to 70% female. Flow cytometry confirmed the purity of CD4+ and CD8+ cells that had been isolated by positive magnetic bead selection on an AutoMACS. Peripheral blood mononuclear cells were isolated by Ficoll-Paque PLUS density gradient separation. Using Nucleospin Tissue or Tissue XS kits, DNA was extracted from CD4-enriched, CD8-enriched or PBMC samples, with quantification by a Qubit 2.0 fluorometer. General findings and caveats noted by the study authors: Viral specificity could not be ruled out by absence from virus-specific databases, and the antigen targets of the expanded CD8+ clones remained unknown. CD8+ T-cell clonality in rheumatoid arthritis patients was not significantly different from that in age-matched healthy controls. The slight underrepresentation of TRBV07 in patients was not corrected for multiple comparisons. In patients, CD8+ clonality rose with age (Spearman r of about 0.53), which was not the case in healthy controls. In about an eighth of the roughly 65 patients, more than 20% of CD8+ cells belonged to the largest CD8+ clone, while several identical CD8+ TCRB sequences were shared between blood and synovial fluid.

Trimmed from V: 4 bases; trimmed from J: 5 bases; junction bases lacking a gene match: 5. The CDR3 measures 15 amino acids from cysteine to phenylalanine. Of all the DNA, just the CDR3 is kept, 45 bases in frame from base 1. The immunoSEQ assay was applied to genomic DNA for TCRB CDR3 sequencing. As for how the authors treated the data: Only productive TCRB rearrangements were included in the analyses. Clonality was expressed as a Shannon entropy-based productive clonality index, with each clone defined by a unique TCRB CDR3 sequence. Repertoire overlap between two samples was calculated from the template counts of each clone relative to total templates per sample. A correlation with a Spearman r of roughly 0.61 was found between V-gene usage by flow cytometry and V-gene usage by TCRB sequencing. TCRdb's version of the immuneACCESS table is confined to in-frame rearrangements and falls short of the full clone set. An unresolved V gene accounts for under half of the shortfall where checked; the remainder is of unknown origin. That table supplies the V and J calls and clone size; D and trimming were determined from the DNA. This sample has about 6,400 clones in its table, and about 70% of those were observed once. Jointly, the top ten make up 35% to 45% of the sample.

A few counts support this clone. Its target antigen remains unknown. Base qualities are missing; no much larger clone stands one base away. This chain joins TRBV23-1 to TRBJ1-2; a stretch of 12 junction bases matches TRBD1. TRBV23-1 is placed among ORFs of uncertain function. The source of this sequence is a woman aged 45-60 years in good health. Material: CD8+ T cells sorted from blood. For the CDR3, the sequence is CASSPRDRGRYGYTF. The nucleotides read TGCGCCAGCAGTCCGCGGGACAGGGGGCGTTATGGCTACACCTTC.